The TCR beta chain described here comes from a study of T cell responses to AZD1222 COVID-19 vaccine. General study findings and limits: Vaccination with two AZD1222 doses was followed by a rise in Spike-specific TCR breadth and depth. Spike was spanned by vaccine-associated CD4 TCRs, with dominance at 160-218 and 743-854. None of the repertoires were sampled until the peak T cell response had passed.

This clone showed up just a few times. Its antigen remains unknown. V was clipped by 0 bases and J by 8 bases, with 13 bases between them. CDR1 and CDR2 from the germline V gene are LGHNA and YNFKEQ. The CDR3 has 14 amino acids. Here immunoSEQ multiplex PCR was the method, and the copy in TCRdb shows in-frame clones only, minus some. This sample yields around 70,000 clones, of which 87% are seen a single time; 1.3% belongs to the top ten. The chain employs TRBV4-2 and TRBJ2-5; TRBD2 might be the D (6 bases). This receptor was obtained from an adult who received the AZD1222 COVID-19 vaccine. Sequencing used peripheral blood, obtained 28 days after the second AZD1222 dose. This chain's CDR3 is CASSQESGSGTQYF. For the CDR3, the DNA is TGTGCCAGCAGCCAAGAGTCCGGGAGTGGAACCCAGTACTTC.